This T cell receptor beta chain comes out of a study of blood T cells in healthy people across ages. A second PCR of roughly 7 to 11 cycles used a sample-barcoded 5' primer and a J-beta primer mix. From the 5' RACE reads, TCRdb called clonotypes with MiXCR, one entry per CDR3 protein. Among 1,800,000 or so distinct CDR3 sequences listed, roughly two fifths were seen once. This clonotype was counted a few times. As yet, its antigen is unknown. The study's findings and limits: Higher diversity and more naive CD4+ cells were features of long-lived donors, compared to aged donors.

Specimen: blood. This receptor was identified in a human donor in good health.

CDR3 amino acids: CASTPRGRQETQYF. Written as DNA, the CDR3 is TGCGCCAGCACCCCAAGGGGTCGCCAAGAGACCCAGTACTTC. The gene calls are TRBV5-1 and TRBJ2-5; D is perhaps TRBD1 (5 bases). The CDR3 extends over 14 amino acids. V was clipped by 6 bases and J by 1 base, with 13 bases between them. Germline V gene data show CDR1 as SGHRS and CDR2 as YFSETQ.